This TCR beta chain was captured by sequencing in a study of identical twins. Details on this clonotype: The antigen remains unidentified.

Trimming pared 5 bases from V and 0 bases from J, leaving 17 bases between. Germline assignment: CDR1 SEHNR and CDR2 FQNEAQ (reference sequence). The CDR3 loop spans 16 amino acids. The study's findings and limits: Insertions ran lower in abundant cord blood beta clonotypes, though not in memory repertoires. Zero-insertion analyses could be partly confounded by invariant MAIT and iNKT cells. Models predicted less out-of-frame TCR alpha sharing in monozygotic twins than was found.

A universal primer site was incorporated via template switching, and the cDNA contained unique molecular identifiers. TCRdb reprocessed the 5' RACE reads with MiXCR, giving one entry per CDR3 protein. The sample yields approximately 620,000 distinct CDR3 sequences, under 9% seen once. In addition, the sample was reused for a study of yellow fever vaccine responses in identical twins.

Sequences were obtained from PBMCs. The V and J genes are TRBV7-9 and TRBJ2-7; a possible D gene is TRBD1 (6 bases). This TCR was recovered from a woman younger than 35 in good health. The CDR3 DNA sequence: TGTGCCAGCAGCATAAATACAGGGAGTAACTCCTACGAGCAGTACTTC. This translates into CASSINTGSNSYEQYF.